This TCR beta chain was sequenced in a study of cytomegalovirus exposure and HLA in healthy donors (dated by TCRdb to the late 2010s). Looking at the study overall: In an earlier analysis of fewer than 750 of the donors, under 300 Gb of sequence data and 90 million to 120 million unique TCR beta sequences from about 179 million T cells were reported. An early release that covered more than 550 HLA-typed donors contained around 330 gigabases of sequencing data and some 87 million unique TCR sequences. Among the 398 genotyped donors, under 90% belonged to the genetic ancestry cluster associated with self-reported Caucasian donors. The aim of the study was to test whether cataloging public T cell receptors could identify signatures of past pathogen exposure. The study profiled the T cell repertoires of 550 to 700 subjects by immunosequencing and related them to cytomegalovirus serostatus. A separate validation cohort of over a hundred different subjects was used in addition to the roughly 700-subject first cohort. To predict cytomegalovirus infection status, the study brought together high-throughput TCR immunosequencing, statistical association of individual TCRs with disease status, and machine learning. A later analysis re-analyzed previously published TCR beta repertoires from hundreds of donors and added high-resolution HLA genotyping to study TCR occurrence patterns. The later analysis used no new phenotypic data to find candidate immune exposures, relying instead on TCR beta sequences and their occurrence across donors. In an earlier analysis of 587 of the donors, high-throughput TCR beta sequencing was used to judge whether each TCR beta V gene segment behaved as functional or pseudogenic. Donor age, sex, ethnicity and CMV serostatus were compiled together with the repertoire data. A later genetic analysis took genome-wide SNP genotypes for about 65% of the roughly 670 donors and used that subset as a discovery cohort. Every repertoire in the discovery cohort had been generated on one and the same sequencing platform. Both class I and class II loci were covered by HLA typing, at four-digit resolution. Typing coverage differed by locus: A, B, C, DRB1 and DQB1 were typed in roughly 620-630 donors, DQA1 in about 560, DPA1 in approximately 600, and DPB1 in just under 490. Because of strong linkage in the cohort, roughly five DR-DQ haplotypes were treated as single units for association and clustering. Among about 390 genotyped donors of the cohort, an average of approximately 230,000 unique TCR beta nucleotide sequences were sequenced per donor, roughly a sixth of them non-productive.

What the work shows at the level of the full study, not this receptor alone: Because the 87-base-pair reads could not distinguish some IMGT-functional V segments, including TRBV6-2 and TRBV6-3, those segments were excluded. HLA typing was unavailable for some donors at each locus, so association tests used only the typed subset. In a later analysis, the rate of TCR association differed among HLA loci, with DRB1 alleles having the most associated TCRs and HLA-C alleles having the fewest. The presence/absence analyses assumed that sequencing depth was roughly uniform across donors, and that assumption may not be true. According to a later genetic analysis, donors in an Asian-associated ancestry cluster had fewer N-insertions in productive TCRs than the roughly 670-donor mean. A later genetic analysis associated a missense DCLRE1C variant with V-gene and J-gene trimming of TCR beta chains, and an independent cohort replicated the association. In both the original and validation cohorts, the classifier was reported to diagnose cytomegalovirus status with high specificity and sensitivity. A later analysis associated 16,951 TCR beta sequences with specific HLA alleles at a false discovery rate of 0.05. Most CMV-associated TCR beta chains appeared to be HLA-restricted in a later analysis, and the HLA associations seemed to be driven largely by CMV exposure. A further reported finding was that TCR beta sequences accurately predicted the HLA-A and HLA-B alleles for most subjects in the first cohort. Across donors, most TCR sequences were observed very rarely, whereas some public TCRs were present in many individuals. Linkage disequilibrium might explain the correlated functional status among segregating V segments, but an unknown experimental factor could not be excluded. Because counts were too low, seventeen rarely observed V segments, including chromosome 9 orphons, were left out of the earlier analysis of some 600 of the donors. Only TCR beta chains were sequenced in this cohort, and the absence of alpha or paired-chain data limited detectable features. The only immune exposure information available for the cohort was CMV serostatus. In a later analysis, HLA-associated TCR beta chains were found to be more clonally expanded and to have lower generation probabilities than equally common non-associated chains. An earlier analysis of around 600 of the donors showed that most TCR beta V segments appeared in productive rearrangements either about 90% or about 30% of the time, which broadly matched IMGT annotations. A group of highly shared sequence variants was considered likely to be a technical artifact of the sequencing pipeline. In vitro tests confirmed that three of the cytomegalovirus-associated TCR beta chains recognize cytomegalovirus antigens. A later analysis reported that several top co-occurrence clusters appeared linked to parvovirus B19, influenza, CMV and Epstein-Barr virus. The study listed 164 TCR beta chains as associated with cytomegalovirus. When HLA alleles, especially DR and DQ, strongly co-occurred, TCR associations were difficult to assign to individual alleles. According to the authors, the approach could potentially be generalized to other disease states and immunological phenotypes.

With regard to this clone: Its recognized antigen is unknown. Base qualities are not provided; no much larger clone lies one nucleotide away.

Counted from cysteine to phenylalanine, this CDR3 has 16 amino acids. Of the read, only the CDR3 DNA is kept; its 48 bases are in frame from base 1. Trimming leaves V shorter by 7 bases and J shorter by 5 bases, with the junction holding 10 bases beyond the gene matches. The germline V gene (reference sequence) specifies WNHNN as CDR1 and SYGVQD as CDR2. The library was built by means of the immunoSEQ multiplex PCR assay. For the multiplex PCR, a mixture combining 60 forward primers for TCR Vbeta segments and 13 reverse primers for TCR Jbeta segments was used. The CDR3 region of rearranged TCR beta genes was amplified from genomic DNA with a multiplex PCR assay. The amplified TCR beta libraries were sequenced on the Illumina HiSeq System as 87-base-pair reads. Per the authors' processing: In a later analysis, around 80 million unique TCR beta chains were counted across the 500 to 850 repertoires, and approximately 9.9 million of these chains were shared by at least two donors. Raw reads were error-corrected and collapsed into unique sequences by a nearest-neighbor algorithm in which closely related sequences were merged to remove PCR and sequencing errors. V, D and J gene segments were assigned by aligning CDR3 sequences to IMGT reference sequences. For a sequence to be retained, a match of at least six nucleotides was required to both a V gene segment and a J gene segment. A rearrangement was called productive if the CDR3 had no stop codons and remained in frame with V and J, and every other rearrangement was called non-productive. CDR3 was defined according to IMGT convention as the region running from the second conserved V-encoded cysteine to the conserved J-encoded phenylalanine. In an earlier analysis of roughly 610 of the donors, sequences lacking an unambiguous match to a single V gene segment were excluded. An earlier analysis of almost 600 of the donors classified V segments as functional when productive rearrangements were above 56.7% and as segregating when the standard deviation between donors was above 5%. A statistical classification framework was built for diagnosing cytomegalovirus status from the catalog of TCR beta chain sequences. A later analysis assigned V and J genes by comparing TCR nucleotide sequences with IMGT/GENE-DB human TR gene sequences. Using the TCRdist pipeline, a later analysis assigned CDR3 sequences along with most-parsimonious VDJ recombination scenarios. In a later analysis, each TCR beta chain was defined by its CDR3 amino acid sequence together with its V-gene family, and reads without a unique V-gene family were excluded. A later analysis removed roughly 590 highly shared, low-generation-probability nucleotide sequences to deal with suspected cross-contamination and a sequencing artifact. In a later analysis, a clonal expansion index for each public chain was calculated from normalized within-repertoire ranks of inferred template counts. In a later analysis, generation probabilities were computed using a VDJ recombination model fitted to out-of-frame rearrangements, and the results were checked against IGoR. Hypergeometric tests were used in a later analysis to score TCR-TCR, TCR-HLA and TCR-CMV co-occurrence, with a repertoire-size bias correction applied to the TCR pairs. A later analysis estimated false discovery rates by permuting HLA or CMV assignments 20 times. In a later analysis, co-occurring TCRs were grouped with DBSCAN, and TCRdist sequence similarity was added when clustering was performed within HLA-allele-positive subsets. For co-occurrence clustering, repertoires with fewer than 30,000 or more than 120,000 public chains were excluded, along with 4 to 6 repertoires with anomalous nucleotide sharing. TCRdb carries this immuneACCESS record with in-frame sequences only. Its versions omit some clonotypes, under half of them owing to an unresolved V gene in the studies checked, with the rest unexplained. V, J and clone size are those of that table, while D and trimming were read from the DNA. The sample includes 100,000 or so clones, with 50% to 65% observed a single time. Together, the top ten hold 3.8% of the sample.

The cohort comprised under 700 healthy bone marrow donors. At the time of sampling, every cohort member was nominally healthy, though immune exposures that went unrecorded were likely present. The donor was CMV seropositive and was included in the group of 290 or so seropositive cohort members. A peripheral blood sample was collected from each donor, and TCR beta sequencing was performed on peripheral blood mononuclear cells. The Qiagen DNeasy Blood Extraction Kit was used to extract genomic DNA from the blood cell samples. This receptor chain uses TRBV10-1 and TRBJ1-6; 8 nucleotides in the junction match TRBD1. The receptor was isolated from a man aged 30-40 years in good health and CMV-seropositive. Sequences were obtained from PBMCs. The DNA sequence follows: TGCGCCAGCAATCTTGGACAGGGCGTTAATAATTCACCCCTCCACTTT. Its protein reads: CASNLGQGVNNSPLHF.